Included here is one TCR beta chain sequence, with context. The antigen is undetermined. The source of the sample is a study of glioma-infiltrating T cells after dendritic cell vaccination. Overall study context: Monocyte-derived dendritic cells, cultured six to seven days with IL-4 and GM-CSF, were pulsed with autologous tumor lysate.

Study-wide points: Patients with more pretreatment TILs had longer time to progression and survival.

Sequencing used immunoSEQ multiplex PCR; TCRdb keeps in-frame clones, though not all of them. The table has tens of thousands of clones, approximately 80% seen once; the top ten hold 2.1%. The specimen was blood, collected before dendritic cell vaccination. The TCR originated in a human donor with glioblastoma.

The CDR3 here is CASSPGQLSTEAFF. CDR3 coding DNA: TGTGCCAGCAGCCCAGGACAGCTGAGCACTGAAGCTTTCTTT. The chain recombines TRBV6-5 with TRBJ1-1; the D gene is possibly TRBD1 (6 bases). The CDR3 is 14 amino acids. Per germline, CDR1 MNHEY and CDR2 SVGAGI. V lost 6 bases to trimming and J lost 4 bases, with 15 bases between them.